This T cell receptor (beta chain) was obtained from a study of blood T cell repertoires in COVID-19. In its sample, this clone was seen once. Method: immunoSEQ multiplex PCR; TCRdb's copy keeps in-frame clones and lacks some. The sample carries around 500,000 clones, approximately 91% recorded once. The CDR3 covers 13 residues. Germline V gives CDR1 SQVTM, CDR2 ANQGSEA. Trimming took off 1 base at V and 3 bases at J, with 6 bases between the two ends. The receptor comes from a woman aged 55-69 years who had recovered from COVID-19. Sequenced material: PBMCs or T cells enriched from blood (not recorded which). The rearrangement uses TRBV29-1 and TRBJ2-2, with D perhaps TRBD2 (5 bases). The CDR3 loop reads CSVEAGYTGELFF. The CDR3 DNA is TGCAGCGTTGAAGCGGGGTACACCGGGGAGCTGTTTTTT.